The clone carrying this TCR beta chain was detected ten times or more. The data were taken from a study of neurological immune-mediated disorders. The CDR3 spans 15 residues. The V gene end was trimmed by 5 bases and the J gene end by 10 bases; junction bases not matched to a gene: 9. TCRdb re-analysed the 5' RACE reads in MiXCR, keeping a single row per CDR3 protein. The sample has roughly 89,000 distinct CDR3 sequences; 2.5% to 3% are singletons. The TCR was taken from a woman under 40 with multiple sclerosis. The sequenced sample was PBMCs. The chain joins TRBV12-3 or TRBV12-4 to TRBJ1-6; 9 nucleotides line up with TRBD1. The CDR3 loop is CASSHGDREGSPLHF. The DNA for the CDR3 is TGTGCCAGCAGTCACGGGGACAGGGAAGGCTCACCCCTCCACTTT.